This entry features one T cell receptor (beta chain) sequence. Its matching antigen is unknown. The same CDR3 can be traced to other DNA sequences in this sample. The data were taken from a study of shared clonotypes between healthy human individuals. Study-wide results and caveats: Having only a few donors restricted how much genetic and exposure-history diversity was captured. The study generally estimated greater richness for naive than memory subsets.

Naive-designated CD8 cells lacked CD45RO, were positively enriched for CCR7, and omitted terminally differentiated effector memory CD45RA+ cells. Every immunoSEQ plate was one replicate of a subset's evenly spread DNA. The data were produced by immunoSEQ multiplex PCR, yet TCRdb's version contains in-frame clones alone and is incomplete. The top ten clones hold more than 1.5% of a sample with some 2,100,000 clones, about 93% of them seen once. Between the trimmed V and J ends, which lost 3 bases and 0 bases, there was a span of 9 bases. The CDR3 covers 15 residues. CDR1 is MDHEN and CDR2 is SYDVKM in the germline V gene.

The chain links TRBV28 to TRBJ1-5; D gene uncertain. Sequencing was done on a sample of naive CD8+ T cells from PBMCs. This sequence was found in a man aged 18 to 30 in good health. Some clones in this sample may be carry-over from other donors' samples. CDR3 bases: TGTGCCAGCAGTTTTACCGGGGTTAGCAATCAGCCCCAGCATTTT. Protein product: CASSFTGVSNQPQHF.